This T cell receptor (beta chain) comes out of a study of shared clonotypes between healthy human individuals (dated by TCRdb to about 2020). Background for the entire study: The cohort comprised a couple of women and a few men aged 18 to 49 years. For each donor, CD4 naive and CD4 memory were each given three plates, CD8 naive was given two plates, and CD8 memory was given one plate. The study deeply sequenced blood TCR repertoires of about five healthy adults to estimate repertoire size and the extent of clonotype sharing between individuals. Different laboratories and diverse techniques were used to prepare libraries and sequence TCR repertoires, to increase sequencing depth and limit assay-specific biases. Leukapheresis yielded between about 0.94 and 9 billion PBMCs per donor. Paper-wide results and their limitations: When a handful of donors were compared, the shared fraction of clonotypes was about 5.4% for naive CD4, roughly 3.4% for naive CD8, about 2.5% for memory CD4, and 0.4% for memory CD8. Naive subsets generally had larger estimated clonotype richness than memory subsets. Only blood was sampled, and tissue TCR repertoires likely differ from those in blood. Because the study included only a small number of donors, the genetic and exposure-history diversity represented was limited. Clonotypes shared by all four sorted-subset donors showed higher generation probabilities than non-shared clonotypes. Pairwise subsampling led to the expectation that sequencing depth would affect the degree of clonotype sharing among donors. Incomplete sequencing was indicated by rarefaction of sorted-subset datasets, despite the large sequencing depth.

With regard to this clone: Its binding antigen is unknown. No much larger clone exists at a distance of one base, and base qualities are not known.

Donors were healthy HIV-negative adults with no recently reported acute infections or vaccinations. Every donor was a Caucasian adult residing in Nashville, Tennessee, USA. Magnetic negative selection was used to enrich CD4+ T cells, after which naive cells were positively selected on CD45RA and the negative fraction became the memory subset. After blood collection by leukapheresis, PBMCs were isolated using Ficoll-Histopaque density gradient centrifugation and then cryopreserved in the vapor phase of liquid nitrogen. Purity and quantity of every magnetically sorted T cell population were checked by analytical flow cytometry. Each sorted fraction had its genomic DNA isolated and then quantified by UV absorbance on a Nanodrop 2000c. Using the deep immunoSEQ assay, TCR CDR3 regions were amplified from genomic DNA by multiplex PCR. Extracted genomic DNA from each cell subset was spread evenly across all wells of several immunoSEQ 96-well plates, with each plate serving as a replicate. For sorted subsets, about 220 ng of genomic DNA, equivalent to some 30,000 T cell genomes, went into each replicate PCR. The purified libraries were quantified using a Qubit 3.0 fluorometer, sized with a Bioanalyzer 2100, and then quantified again using the KAPA Library Quantification kit. Every immunoSEQ 96-well plate was sequenced on a separate single-read 150-cycle Illumina NextSeq 550 flow cell. Concerning the study's data processing: Because only junctional sequences without quality scores were contained in the immunoSEQ output, filtering matching that applied to full-length reads could not be performed. To assign V/J genes and CDR3, sequences were annotated using PyIR, a Python wrapper for IgBLAST v1.9, with IMGT germline references. Reads were removed for weak V/J assignments (E-value above 1e-6), missing CDR3, stop codons, out-of-frame junctions, or ambiguous translated residues. V3J clonotypes were defined by identical inferred V gene, J gene, and CDR3 amino acid sequence. The percentage overlap between two repertoires was calculated by dividing the number of shared unique clonotypes by the size of the smaller repertoire. RTK rarefaction, the Chao1 estimator, and Recon v2.1 estimates of unobserved clonotypes were used to assess repertoire richness. For all TCRbeta clonotypes obtained by the gDNA method from a few donors, generation probabilities were computed with OLGA. TCRdb provides this immuneACCESS table in a form limited to in-frame rearrangements. Some clones are lacking; in checked studies, under half of them reflect an unresolved V gene, and why the rest are absent is not known. V and J calls and clone size follow that table, whereas D and trimming were derived from the DNA. This sample holds a few million clones; roughly nine tenths were observed only once. 0.13% to 0.15% of the sample goes to the ten largest clones.

The clonotype was recovered from a man younger than 30 in good health. Sequencing input: naive CD4+ T cells sorted from blood. In light of the paper, this sample's cell subset or site label describes: CD45RA+ positively selected.

The DNA sequence follows: TGTGCCAGTAGAAGGGCAGATAACTATGGCTACACCTTC. Protein translation: CASRRADNYGYTF. The V and J genes are TRBV19 and TRBJ1-2; no D gene can be assigned with confidence. Trimming at the junction amounts to 6 bases on V and 1 base on J, and the germline ends lie 9 bases apart. The CDR3 numbers 13 residues from cysteine through phenylalanine. The read is trimmed to its CDR3 DNA, 39 bases read in frame from base 1. As encoded in the germline V gene (reference sequence), CDR1 is LNHDA while CDR2 is SQIVND. Here the CDR3 is joined to the reference TRBV19 and TRBJ1-2 genes, and the full variable domain is: DGGITQSPKYLFRKEGQNVTLSCEQNLNHDAMYWYRQDPGQGLRLIYYSQIVNDFQKGDIAEGYSVSREKKESFPLTVTSAQKNPTAFYLCASRRADNYGYTFGSGTRLTVV.